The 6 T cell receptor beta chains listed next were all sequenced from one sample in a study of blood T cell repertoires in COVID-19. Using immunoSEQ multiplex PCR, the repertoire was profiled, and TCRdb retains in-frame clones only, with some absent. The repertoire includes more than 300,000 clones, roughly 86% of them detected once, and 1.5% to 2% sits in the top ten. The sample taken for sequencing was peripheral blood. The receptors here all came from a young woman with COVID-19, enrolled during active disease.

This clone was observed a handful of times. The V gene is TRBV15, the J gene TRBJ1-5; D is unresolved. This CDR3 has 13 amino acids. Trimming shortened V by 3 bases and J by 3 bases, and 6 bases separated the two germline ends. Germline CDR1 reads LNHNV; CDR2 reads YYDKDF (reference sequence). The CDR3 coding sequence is TGTGCCACCAGCAGGCGGGACAATCAGCCCCAGCATTTT. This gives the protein CATSRRDNQPQHF.

Written as DNA, the CDR3 is TGTGCCAGCAGTGACCGCGGACAGGGGGGCCCCTATAGCAATCAGCCCCAGCATTTT. It is translated as CASSDRGQGGPYSNQPQHF. V and J are TRBV6-4 and TRBJ1-5, with 10 bases fitting TRBD1. J gave up 0 bases and V 2 bases, and 10 bases lay outside the gene matches. CDR3 length: 19 amino acids. CDR1 and CDR2 (germline): MRHNA, SNTAGT.

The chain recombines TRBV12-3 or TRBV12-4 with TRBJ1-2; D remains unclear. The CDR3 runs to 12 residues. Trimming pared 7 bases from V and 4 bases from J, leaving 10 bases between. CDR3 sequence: CASTGNSYGYTF. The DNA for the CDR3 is TGTGCCAGCACCGGAAACAGCTATGGCTACACCTTC.

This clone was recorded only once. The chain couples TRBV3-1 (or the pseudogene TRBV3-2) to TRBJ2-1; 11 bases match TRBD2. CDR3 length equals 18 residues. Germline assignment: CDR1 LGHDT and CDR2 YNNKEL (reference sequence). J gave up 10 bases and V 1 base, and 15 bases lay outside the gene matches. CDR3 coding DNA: TGTGCCAGCAGCCAAGGGGGGACTAGCGGAAACCTACTGGGGGAGCAGTTCTTC. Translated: CASSQGGTSGNLLGEQFF.

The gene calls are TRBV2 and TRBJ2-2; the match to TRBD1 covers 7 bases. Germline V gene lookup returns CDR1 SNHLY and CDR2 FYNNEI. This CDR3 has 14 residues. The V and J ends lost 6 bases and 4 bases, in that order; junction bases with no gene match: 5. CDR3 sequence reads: CASRGDRTTGELFF. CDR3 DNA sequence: TGTGCCAGCAGGGGGGACAGAACCACCGGGGAGCTGTTTTTT.

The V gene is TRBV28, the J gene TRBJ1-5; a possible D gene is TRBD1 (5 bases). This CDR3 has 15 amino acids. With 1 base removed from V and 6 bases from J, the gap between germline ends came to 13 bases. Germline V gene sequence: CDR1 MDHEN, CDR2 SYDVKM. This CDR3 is CASSLSGRAFQPQHF. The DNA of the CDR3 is TGTGCCAGCAGTTTATCGGGCAGGGCTTTTCAGCCCCAGCATTTT.